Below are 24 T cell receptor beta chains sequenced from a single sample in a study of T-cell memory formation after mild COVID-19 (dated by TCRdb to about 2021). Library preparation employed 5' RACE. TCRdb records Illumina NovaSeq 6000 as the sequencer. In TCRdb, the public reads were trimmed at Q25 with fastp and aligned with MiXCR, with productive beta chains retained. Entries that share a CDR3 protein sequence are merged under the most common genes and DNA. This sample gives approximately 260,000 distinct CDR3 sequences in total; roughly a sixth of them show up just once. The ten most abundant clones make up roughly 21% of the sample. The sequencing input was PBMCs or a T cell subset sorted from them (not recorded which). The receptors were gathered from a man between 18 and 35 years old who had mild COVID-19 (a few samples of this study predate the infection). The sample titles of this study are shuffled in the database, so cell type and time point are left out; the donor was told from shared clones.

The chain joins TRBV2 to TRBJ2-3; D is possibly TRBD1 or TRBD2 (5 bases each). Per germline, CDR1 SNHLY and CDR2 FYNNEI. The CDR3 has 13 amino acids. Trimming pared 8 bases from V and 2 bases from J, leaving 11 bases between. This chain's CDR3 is CASGLTVTDTQYF. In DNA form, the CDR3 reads TGTGCCAGCGGACTGACAGTCACAGATACGCAGTATTTT.

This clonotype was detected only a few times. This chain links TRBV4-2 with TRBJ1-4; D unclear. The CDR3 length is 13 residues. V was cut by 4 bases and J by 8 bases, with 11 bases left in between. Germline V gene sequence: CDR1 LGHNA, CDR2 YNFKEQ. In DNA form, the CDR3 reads TGTGCCAGCAGCCTACCAGTAGGGGAAAAACTGTTTTTT. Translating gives CASSLPVGEKLFF.

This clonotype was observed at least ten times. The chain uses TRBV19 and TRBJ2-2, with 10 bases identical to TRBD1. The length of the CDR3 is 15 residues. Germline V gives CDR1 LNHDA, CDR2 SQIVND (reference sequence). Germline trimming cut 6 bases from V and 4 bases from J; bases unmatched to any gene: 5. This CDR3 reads CASSQGTGVTGELFF. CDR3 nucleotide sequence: TGTGCCAGTAGCCAAGGGACAGGGGTCACCGGGGAGCTGTTTTTT.

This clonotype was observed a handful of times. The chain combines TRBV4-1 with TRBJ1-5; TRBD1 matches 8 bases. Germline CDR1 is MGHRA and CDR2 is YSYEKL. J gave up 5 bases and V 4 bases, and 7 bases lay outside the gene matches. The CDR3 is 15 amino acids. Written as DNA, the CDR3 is TGCGCCAGCAGCCGGGATCTGGACAGGGATCAGCCCCAGCATTTT. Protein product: CASSRDLDRDQPQHF.

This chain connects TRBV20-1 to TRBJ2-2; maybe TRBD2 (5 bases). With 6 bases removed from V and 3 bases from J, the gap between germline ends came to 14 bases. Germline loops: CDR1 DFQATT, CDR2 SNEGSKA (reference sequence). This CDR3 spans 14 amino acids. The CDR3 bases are TGCAGTGCCGTCCAACTAGGTTACACCGGGGAGCTGTTTTTT. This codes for CSAVQLGYTGELFF.

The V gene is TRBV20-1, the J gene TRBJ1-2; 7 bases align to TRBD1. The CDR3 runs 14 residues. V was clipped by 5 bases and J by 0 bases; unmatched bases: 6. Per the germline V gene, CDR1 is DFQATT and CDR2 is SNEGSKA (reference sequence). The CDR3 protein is CSALGTAANYGYTF. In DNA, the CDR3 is TGCAGTGCTCTGGGGACAGCCGCTAACTATGGCTACACCTTC.

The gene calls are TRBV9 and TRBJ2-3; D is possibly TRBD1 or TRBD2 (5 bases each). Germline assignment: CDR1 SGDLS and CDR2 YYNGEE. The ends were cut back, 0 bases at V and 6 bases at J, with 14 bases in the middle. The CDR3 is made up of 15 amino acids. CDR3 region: CASSVGGSGLDTQYF. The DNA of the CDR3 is TGTGCCAGCAGCGTAGGGGGGAGCGGTTTGGATACGCAGTATTTT.

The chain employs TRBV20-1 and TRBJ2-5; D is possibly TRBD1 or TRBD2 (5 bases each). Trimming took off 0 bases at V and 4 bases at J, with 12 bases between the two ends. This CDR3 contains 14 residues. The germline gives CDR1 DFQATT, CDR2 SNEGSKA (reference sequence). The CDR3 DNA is TGCAGTGCTAGAGATCCATTGGGGGTAGAGACCCAGTACTTC. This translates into CSARDPLGVETQYF.

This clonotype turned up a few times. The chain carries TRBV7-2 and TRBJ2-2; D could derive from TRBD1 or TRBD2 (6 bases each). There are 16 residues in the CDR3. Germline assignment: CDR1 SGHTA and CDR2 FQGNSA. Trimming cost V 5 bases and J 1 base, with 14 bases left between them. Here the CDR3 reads CASSPWRGWNTGELFF. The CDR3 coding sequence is TGTGCCAGCAGCCCCTGGAGGGGGTGGAACACCGGGGAGCTGTTTTTT.

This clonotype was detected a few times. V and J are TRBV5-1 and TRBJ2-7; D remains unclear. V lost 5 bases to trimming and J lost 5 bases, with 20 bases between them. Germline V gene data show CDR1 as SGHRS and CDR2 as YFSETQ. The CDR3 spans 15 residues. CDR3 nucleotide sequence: TGCGCCAGCAGAAAGGACGCTGGGGATATCGACGAGCAGTACGTC. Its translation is CASRKDAGDIDEQYV.

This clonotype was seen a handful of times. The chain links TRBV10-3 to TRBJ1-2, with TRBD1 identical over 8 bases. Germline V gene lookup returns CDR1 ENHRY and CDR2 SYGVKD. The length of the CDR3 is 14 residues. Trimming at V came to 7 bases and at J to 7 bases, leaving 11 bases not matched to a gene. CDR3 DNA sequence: TGTGCCATCACCCCCCGGACAGGGTCGGGTGGCTACACCTTC. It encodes CAITPRTGSGGYTF.

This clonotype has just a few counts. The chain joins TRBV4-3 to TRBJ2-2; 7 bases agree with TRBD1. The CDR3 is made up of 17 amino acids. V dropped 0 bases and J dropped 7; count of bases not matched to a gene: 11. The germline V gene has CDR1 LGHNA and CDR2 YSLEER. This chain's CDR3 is CASSQDQRGPLIGELFF. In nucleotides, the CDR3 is TGCGCCAGCAGCCAAGATCAGAGGGGGCCACTGATCGGGGAGCTGTTTTTT.

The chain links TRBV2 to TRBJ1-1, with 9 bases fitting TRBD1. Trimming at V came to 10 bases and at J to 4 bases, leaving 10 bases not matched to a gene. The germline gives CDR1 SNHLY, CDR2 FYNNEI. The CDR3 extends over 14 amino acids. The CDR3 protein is CAIEGQGLGTEAFF. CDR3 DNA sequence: TGTGCCATCGAAGGACAGGGGCTCGGCACTGAAGCTTTCTTT.

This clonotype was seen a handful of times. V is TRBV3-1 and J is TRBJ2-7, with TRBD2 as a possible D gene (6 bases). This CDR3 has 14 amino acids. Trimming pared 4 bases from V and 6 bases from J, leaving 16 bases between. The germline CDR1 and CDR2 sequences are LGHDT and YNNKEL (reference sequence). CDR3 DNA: TGTGCCAGCAGCCCCGCCATGGGGGAGGTCGAGCAGTACTTC. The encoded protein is CASSPAMGEVEQYF.

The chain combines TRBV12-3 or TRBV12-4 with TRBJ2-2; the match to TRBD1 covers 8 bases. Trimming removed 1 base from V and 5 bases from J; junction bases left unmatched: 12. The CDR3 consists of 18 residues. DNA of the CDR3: TGTGCCAGCAGTTTAGTCAGGGGGCGAATGGTGAGGACCGGGGAGCTGTTTTTT. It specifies CASSLVRGRMVRTGELFF.

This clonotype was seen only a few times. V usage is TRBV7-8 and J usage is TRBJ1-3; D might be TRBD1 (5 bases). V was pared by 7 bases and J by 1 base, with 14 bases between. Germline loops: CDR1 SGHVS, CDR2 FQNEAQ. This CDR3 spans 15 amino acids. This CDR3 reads CASILGVTSGNTIYF. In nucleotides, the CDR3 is TGTGCCAGCATTCTGGGGGTTACTTCTGGAAACACCATATATTTT.

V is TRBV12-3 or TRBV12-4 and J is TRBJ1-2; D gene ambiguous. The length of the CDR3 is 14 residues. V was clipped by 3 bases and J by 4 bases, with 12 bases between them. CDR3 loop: CASSFLVGPYGYTF. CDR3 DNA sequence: TGTGCCAGCAGTTTTCTGGTTGGACCCTATGGCTACACCTTC.

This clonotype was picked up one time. The CDR3, as DNA: TGTGCCAGCAGCTCCACGAGAGCGGGGTCTAATGAAAAACTGTTTTTT. Encoded protein: CASSSTRAGSNEKLFF. The genes are TRBV7-2 and TRBJ1-4; D is unclear. The CDR3 spans 16 residues. Looked up from germline, CDR1 is SGHTA and CDR2 is FQGNSA. V was clipped by 4 bases and J by 3 bases, with 15 bases between them.

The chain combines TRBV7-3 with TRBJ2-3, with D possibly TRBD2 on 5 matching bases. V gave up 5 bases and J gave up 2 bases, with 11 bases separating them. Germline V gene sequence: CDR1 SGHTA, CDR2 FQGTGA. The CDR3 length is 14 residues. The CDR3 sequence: CASSLLGLTDTQYF. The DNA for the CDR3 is TGTGCCAGCAGCCTACTAGGACTCACAGATACGCAGTATTTT. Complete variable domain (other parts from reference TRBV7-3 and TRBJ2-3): GAGVSQTPSNKVTEKGKYVELRCDPISGHTALYWYRQSLGQGPEFLIYFQGTGAADDSGLPNDRFFAVRPEGSVSTLKIQRTERGDSAVYLCASSLLGLTDTQYFGPGTRLTVL.

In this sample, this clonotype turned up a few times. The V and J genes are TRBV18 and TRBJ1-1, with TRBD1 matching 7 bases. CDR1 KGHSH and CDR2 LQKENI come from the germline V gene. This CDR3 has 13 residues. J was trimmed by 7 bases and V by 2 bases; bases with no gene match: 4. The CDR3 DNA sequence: TGTGCCAGCTCACCAGACAGGGCCCATGAAGCTTTCTTT. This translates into CASSPDRAHEAFF.

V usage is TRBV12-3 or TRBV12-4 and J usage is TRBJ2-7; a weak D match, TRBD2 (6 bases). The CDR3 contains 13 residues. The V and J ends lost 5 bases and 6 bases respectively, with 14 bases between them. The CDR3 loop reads CASSPFRGGEQYV. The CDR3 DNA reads TGTGCCAGCAGTCCCTTTAGGGGAGGCGAGCAGTACGTC.

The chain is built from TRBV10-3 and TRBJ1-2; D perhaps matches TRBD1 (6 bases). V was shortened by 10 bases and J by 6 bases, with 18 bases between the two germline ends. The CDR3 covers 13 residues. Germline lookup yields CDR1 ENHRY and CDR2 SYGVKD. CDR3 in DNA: TGTGCCACCTTAGCAGGGGAAAAGGATGGCTACACCTTC. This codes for CATLAGEKDGYTF.

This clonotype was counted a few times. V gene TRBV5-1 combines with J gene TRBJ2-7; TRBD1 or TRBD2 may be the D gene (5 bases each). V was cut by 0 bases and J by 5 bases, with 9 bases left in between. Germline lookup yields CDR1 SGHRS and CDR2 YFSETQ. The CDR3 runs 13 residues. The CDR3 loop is CASSLGWDDEQYF. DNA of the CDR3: TGCGCCAGCAGCTTGGGGTGGGACGACGAGCAGTACTTC.

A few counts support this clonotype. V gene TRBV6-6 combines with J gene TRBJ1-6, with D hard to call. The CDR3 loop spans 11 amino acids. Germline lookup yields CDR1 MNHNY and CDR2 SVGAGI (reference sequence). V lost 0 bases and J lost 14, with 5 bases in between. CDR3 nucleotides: TGTGCCAGCAGTTACTCGGCTACCCTCCACTTT. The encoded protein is CASSYSATLHF.